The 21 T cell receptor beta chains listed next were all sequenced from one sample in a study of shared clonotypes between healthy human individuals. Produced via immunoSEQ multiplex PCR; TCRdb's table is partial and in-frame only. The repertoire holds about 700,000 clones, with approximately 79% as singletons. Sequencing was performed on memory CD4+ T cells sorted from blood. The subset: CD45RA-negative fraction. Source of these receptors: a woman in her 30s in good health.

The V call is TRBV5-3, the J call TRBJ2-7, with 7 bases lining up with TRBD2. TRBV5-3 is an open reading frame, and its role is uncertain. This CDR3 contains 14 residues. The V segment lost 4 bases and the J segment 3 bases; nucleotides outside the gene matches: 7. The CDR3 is CARSPFAGDYEQYF. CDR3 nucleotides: TGTGCCAGAAGCCCCTTTGCGGGAGACTACGAGCAGTACTTC.

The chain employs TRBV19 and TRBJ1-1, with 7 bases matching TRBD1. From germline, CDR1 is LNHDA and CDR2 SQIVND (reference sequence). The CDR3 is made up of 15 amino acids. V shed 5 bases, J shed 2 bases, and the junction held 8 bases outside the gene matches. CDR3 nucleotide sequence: TGTGCCAGTAGTTTATCCGGGACAGTCAACACTGAAGCTTTCTTT. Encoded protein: CASSLSGTVNTEAFF.

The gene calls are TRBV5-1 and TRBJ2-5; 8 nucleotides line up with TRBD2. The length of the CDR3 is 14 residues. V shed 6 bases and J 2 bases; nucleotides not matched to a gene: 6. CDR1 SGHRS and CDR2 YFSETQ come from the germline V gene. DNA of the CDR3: TGCGCCAGCACACCAATAGCGGGGCAAGAGACCCAGTACTTC. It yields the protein CASTPIAGQETQYF. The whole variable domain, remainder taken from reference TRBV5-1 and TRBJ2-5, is KAGVTQTPRYLIKTRGQQVTLSCSPISGHRSVSWYQQTPGQGLQFLFEYFSETQRNKGNFPGRFSGRQFSNSRSEMNVSTLELGDSALYLCASTPIAGQETQYFGPGTRLLVL.

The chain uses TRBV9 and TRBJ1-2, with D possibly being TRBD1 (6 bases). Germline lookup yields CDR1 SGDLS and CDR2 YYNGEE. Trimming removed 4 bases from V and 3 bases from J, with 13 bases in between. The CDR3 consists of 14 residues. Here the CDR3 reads CASSSRRGHYGYTF. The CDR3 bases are TGTGCCAGCAGCTCGAGGCGGGGGCACTATGGCTACACCTTC.

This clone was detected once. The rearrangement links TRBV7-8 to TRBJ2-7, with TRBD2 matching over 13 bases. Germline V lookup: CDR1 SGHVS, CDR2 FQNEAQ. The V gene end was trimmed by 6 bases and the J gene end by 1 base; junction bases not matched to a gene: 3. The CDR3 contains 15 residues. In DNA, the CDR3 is TGTGCCAGCAGACGACTAGCGGGAGGTTCCTACGAGCAGTACTTC. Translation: CASRRLAGGSYEQYF.

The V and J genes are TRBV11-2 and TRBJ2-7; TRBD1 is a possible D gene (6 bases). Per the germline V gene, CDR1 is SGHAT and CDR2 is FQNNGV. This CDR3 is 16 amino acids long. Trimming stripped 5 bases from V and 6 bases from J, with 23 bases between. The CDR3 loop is CASSLRRAGAPSEQYF. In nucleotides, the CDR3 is TGTGCCAGCAGCCTACGGCGGGCAGGGGCCCCCTCCGAGCAGTACTTC.

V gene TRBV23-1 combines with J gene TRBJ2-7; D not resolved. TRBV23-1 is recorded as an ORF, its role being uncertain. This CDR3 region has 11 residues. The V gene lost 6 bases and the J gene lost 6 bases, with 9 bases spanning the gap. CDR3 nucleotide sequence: TGCGCCAGCAGCCCCCTGTGCGAGCAGTACTTC. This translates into CASSPLCEQYF.

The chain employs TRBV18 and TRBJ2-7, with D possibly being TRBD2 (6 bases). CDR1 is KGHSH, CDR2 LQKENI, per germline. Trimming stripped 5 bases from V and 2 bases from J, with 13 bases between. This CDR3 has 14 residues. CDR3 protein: CASSTGAGTYEQYF. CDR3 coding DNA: TGTGCCAGCTCAACCGGGGCGGGAACCTACGAGCAGTACTTC.

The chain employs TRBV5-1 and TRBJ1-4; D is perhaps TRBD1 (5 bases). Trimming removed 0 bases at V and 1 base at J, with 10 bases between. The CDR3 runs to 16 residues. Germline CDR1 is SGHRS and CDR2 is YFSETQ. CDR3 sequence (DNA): TGCGCCAGCAGCTTGGTCGTAGGGGTAACTAATGAAAAACTGTTTTTT. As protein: CASSLVVGVTNEKLFF.

CDR3 protein: CASSNTYRATNEQFF. The CDR3 DNA reads as TGTGCCAGCAGTAACACATACCGGGCTACAAATGAGCAGTTCTTC. The chain carries TRBV25-1 and TRBJ2-1; D not certain. This CDR3 comprises 15 residues. Germline values: CDR1 MGHDK, CDR2 SYGVNS. V was shortened by 5 bases and J by 7 bases, with 18 bases between the two germline ends. Complete variable domain (other parts from reference TRBV25-1 and TRBJ2-1): EADIYQTPRYLVIGTGKKITLECSQTMGHDKMYWYQQDPGMELHLIHYSYGVNSTEKGDLSSESTVSRIRTEHFPLTLESARPSHTSQYLCASSNTYRATNEQFFGPGTRLTVL.

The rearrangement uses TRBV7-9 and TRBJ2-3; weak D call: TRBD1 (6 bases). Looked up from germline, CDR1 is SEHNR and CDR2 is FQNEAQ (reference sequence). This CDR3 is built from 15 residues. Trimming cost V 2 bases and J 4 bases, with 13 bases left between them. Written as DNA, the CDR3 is TGTGCCAGCAGCTTAACAGGACCAGGGGCAGATACGCAGTATTTT. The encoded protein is CASSLTGPGADTQYF.

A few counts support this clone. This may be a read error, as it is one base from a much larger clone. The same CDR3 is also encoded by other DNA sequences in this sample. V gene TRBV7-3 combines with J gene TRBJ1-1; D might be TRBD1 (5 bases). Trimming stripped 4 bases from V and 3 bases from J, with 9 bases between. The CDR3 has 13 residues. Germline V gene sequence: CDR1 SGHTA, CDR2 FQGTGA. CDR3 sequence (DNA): TGTGCCAGCAGCTCCCAGGGTGACACTGAAGCTTTCTTT. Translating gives CASSSQGDTEAFF.

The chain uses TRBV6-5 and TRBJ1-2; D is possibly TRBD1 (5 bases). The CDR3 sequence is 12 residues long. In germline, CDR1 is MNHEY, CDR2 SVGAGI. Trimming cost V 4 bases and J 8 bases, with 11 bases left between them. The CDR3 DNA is TGTGCCAGCAGTTCCGGGACCTCGGGCTACACCTTC. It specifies CASSSGTSGYTF.

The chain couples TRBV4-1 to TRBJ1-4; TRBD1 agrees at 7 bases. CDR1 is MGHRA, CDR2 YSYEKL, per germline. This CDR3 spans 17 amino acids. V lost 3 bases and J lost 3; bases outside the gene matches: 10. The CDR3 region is CASSQSRGLPANEKLFF. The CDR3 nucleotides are TGCGCCAGCAGCCAGTCCAGGGGGTTGCCTGCTAATGAAAAACTGTTTTTT.

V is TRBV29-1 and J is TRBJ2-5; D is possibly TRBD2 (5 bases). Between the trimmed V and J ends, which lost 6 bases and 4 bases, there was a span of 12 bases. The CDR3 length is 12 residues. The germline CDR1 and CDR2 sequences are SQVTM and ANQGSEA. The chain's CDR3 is CSVRTYGETQYF. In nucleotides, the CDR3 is TGCAGCGTACGGACTTATGGAGAGACCCAGTACTTC.

CDR3 amino acids: CASSFHGQGYNEQFF. CDR3 in DNA: TGTGCCAGCAGCTTCCACGGACAGGGGTACAATGAGCAGTTCTTC. The genes are TRBV7-2 and TRBJ2-1; the match to TRBD1 covers 9 bases. V gave up 3 bases and J gave up 4 bases; unmatched junction bases: 4. The CDR3 contains 15 residues. CDR1 and CDR2 from the germline V gene are SGHTA and FQGNSA.

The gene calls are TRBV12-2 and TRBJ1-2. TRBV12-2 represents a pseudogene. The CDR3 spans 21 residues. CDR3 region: CASRLERHVGGRAVPNYGYTF. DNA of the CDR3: TGTGCAAGTCGCTTAGAAAGGCATGTTGGCGGCAGAGCCGTTCCTAACTATGGCTACACCTTC.

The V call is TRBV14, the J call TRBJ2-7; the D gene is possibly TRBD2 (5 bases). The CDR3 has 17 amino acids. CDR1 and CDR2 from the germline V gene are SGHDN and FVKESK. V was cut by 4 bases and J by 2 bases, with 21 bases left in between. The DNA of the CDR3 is TGTGCCAGCAGCCCGGGCTTTCGGGGTCCCCTTACCTACGAGCAGTACTTC. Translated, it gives CASSPGFRGPLTYEQYF.

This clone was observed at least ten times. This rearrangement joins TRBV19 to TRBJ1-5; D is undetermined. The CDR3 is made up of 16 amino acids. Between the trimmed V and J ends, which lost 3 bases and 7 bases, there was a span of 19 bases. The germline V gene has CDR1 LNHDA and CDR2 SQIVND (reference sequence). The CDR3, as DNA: TGTGCCAGTAGTATTATAAGCGACATCCTCGGGCAGCCCCAGCATTTT. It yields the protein CASSIISDILGQPQHF.

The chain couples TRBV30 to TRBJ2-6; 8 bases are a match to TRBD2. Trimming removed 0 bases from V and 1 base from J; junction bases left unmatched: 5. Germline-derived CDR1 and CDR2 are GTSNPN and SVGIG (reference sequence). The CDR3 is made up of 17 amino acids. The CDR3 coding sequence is TGTGCCTGGAGTGTACCGGGAGGGCCGTCTGGGGCCAACGTCCTGACTTTC. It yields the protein CAWSVPGGPSGANVLTF.

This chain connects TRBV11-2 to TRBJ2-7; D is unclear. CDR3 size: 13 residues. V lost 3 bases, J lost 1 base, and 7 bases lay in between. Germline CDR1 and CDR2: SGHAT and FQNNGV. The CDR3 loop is CASSFQESYEQYF. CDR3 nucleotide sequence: TGTGCCAGCAGCTTCCAAGAGTCCTACGAGCAGTACTTC.